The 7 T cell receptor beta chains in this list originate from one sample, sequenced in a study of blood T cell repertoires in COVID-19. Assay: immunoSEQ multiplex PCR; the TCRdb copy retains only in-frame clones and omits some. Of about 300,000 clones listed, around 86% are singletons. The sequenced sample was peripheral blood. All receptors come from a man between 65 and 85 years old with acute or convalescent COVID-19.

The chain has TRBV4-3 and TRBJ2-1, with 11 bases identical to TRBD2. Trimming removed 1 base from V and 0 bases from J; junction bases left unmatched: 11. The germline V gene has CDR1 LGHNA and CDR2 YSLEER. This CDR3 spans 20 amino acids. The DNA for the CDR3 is TGCGCCAGCAGCCAAGGCGCGGGGACTAGCGGAAGGAGCTCCTACAATGAGCAGTTCTTC. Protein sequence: CASSQGAGTSGRSSYNEQFF.

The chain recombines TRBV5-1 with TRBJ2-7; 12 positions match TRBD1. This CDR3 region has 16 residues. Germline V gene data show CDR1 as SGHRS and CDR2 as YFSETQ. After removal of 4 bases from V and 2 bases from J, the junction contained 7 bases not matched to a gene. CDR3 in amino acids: CASSPGGTGGTYEQYF. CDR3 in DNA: TGCGCCAGCAGCCCGGGAGGGACAGGGGGCACCTACGAGCAGTACTTC.

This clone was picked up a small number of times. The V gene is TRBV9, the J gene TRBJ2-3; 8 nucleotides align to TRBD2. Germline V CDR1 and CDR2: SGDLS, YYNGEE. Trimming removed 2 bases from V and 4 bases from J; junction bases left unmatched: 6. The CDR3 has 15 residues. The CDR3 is CASSVRGTSPDTQYF. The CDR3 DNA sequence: TGTGCCAGCAGCGTGCGGGGGACTAGTCCAGATACGCAGTATTTT.

CDR3 in amino acids: CASRLGGSDEKLFF. The CDR3 region has the DNA TGTGCCAGCAGACTAGGGGGCTCGGATGAAAAACTGTTTTTT. V and J are TRBV27 and TRBJ1-4; 7 bases match TRBD1. Trimming cost V 6 bases and J 6 bases; bases outside gene matches: 7. There are 14 residues in the CDR3. Germline V gene sequence: CDR1 MNHEY, CDR2 SMNVEV (reference sequence).

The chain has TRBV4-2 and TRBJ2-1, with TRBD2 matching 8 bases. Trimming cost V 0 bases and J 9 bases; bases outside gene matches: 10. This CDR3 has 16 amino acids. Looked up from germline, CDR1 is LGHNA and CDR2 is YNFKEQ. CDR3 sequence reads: CASSQDYGTSLSEQFF. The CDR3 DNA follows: TGTGCCAGCAGCCAAGACTACGGGACTAGTTTAAGTGAGCAGTTCTTC.

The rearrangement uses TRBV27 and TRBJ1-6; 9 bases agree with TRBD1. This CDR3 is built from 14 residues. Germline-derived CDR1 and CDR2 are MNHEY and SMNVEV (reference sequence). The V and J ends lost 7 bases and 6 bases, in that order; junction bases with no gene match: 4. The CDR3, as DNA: TGTGCCAGCAATAACAGGGGGCCTAATTCACCCCTCCACTTT. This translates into CASNNRGPNSPLHF.

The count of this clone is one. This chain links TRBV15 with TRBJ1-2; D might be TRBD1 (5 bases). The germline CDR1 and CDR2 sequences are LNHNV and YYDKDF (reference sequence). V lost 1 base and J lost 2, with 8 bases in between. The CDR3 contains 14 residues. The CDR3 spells CATSRGQFNYGYTF. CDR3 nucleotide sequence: TGTGCCACCAGCAGAGGACAGTTCAACTATGGCTACACCTTC. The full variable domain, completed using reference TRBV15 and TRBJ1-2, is DAMVIQNPRYQVTQFGKPVTLSCSQTLNHNVMYWYQQKSSQAPKLLFHYYDKDFNNEADTPDNFQSRRPNTSFCFLDIRSPGLGDTAMYLCATSRGQFNYGYTFGSGTRLTVV.